The 19 T cell receptor beta chains listed next were all sequenced from one sample in a study of T cell responses to AZD1222 COVID-19 vaccine. Profiling relied on immunoSEQ multiplex PCR, and the TCRdb table lists in-frame clones only, not all of them. The sample has just over 65,000 clones, 87% seen once. Source: peripheral blood, taken on day 0 of AZD1222 vaccination. These receptors all come from an adult in good health.

The CDR3 DNA reads TGTGCCAGCAGCGTAGGGCCGGGAAGCAATCAGCCCCAGCATTTT. Translation: CASSVGPGSNQPQHF. This chain joins TRBV9 and TRBJ1-5; D is unresolved. This CDR3 is 15 amino acids long. Trimming stripped 0 bases from V and 1 base from J, with 8 bases between. In germline, CDR1 is SGDLS, CDR2 YYNGEE.

The table lists this clone with a few counts. The J gene is TRBJ1-2, the V gene TRBV4-1; no reliable D call. There are 14 residues in the CDR3. The V and J ends lost 0 bases and 6 bases respectively, with 11 bases between them. Germline CDR1 and CDR2: MGHRA and YSYEKL. The CDR3 loop reads CASSQERYGDGYTF. In nucleotides, the CDR3 is TGCGCCAGCAGCCAAGAAAGATATGGAGATGGCTACACCTTC.

The genes are TRBV27 and TRBJ2-3; possibly TRBD2 for D (5 bases). CDR1 and CDR2 (germline): MNHEY, SMNVEV (reference sequence). V lost 2 bases and J 5 bases, leaving 11 bases between the germline ends. CDR3 size: 14 residues. The CDR3 loop reads CASSLLVAGDTQYF. The CDR3 nucleotides read TGTGCCAGCAGTTTACTAGTGGCGGGAGATACGCAGTATTTT.

In nucleotides, the CDR3 is TGTGCCAGCAGCCAAGATGGAGACAGCCCTTATGGCTACACCTTC. Translation: CASSQDGDSPYGYTF. The chain couples TRBV4-2 to TRBJ1-2; a weak D match, TRBD1 (5 bases). Germline V lookup: CDR1 LGHNA, CDR2 YNFKEQ. The V gene lost 0 bases and the J gene lost 5 bases, with 13 bases spanning the gap. This CDR3 contains 15 residues.

The table lists this clone with a few counts. V gene TRBV12-3 or TRBV12-4 combines with J gene TRBJ2-7, with a tentative D call TRBD1 (5 bases). There are 13 residues in the CDR3. The germline V and J ends were trimmed by 1 base and 7 bases, with 11 bases remaining between them. The DNA for the CDR3 is TGTGCCAGCAGTTTAGTTGGGGCAGGGGAGCAGTACTTC. Translation: CASSLVGAGEQYF.

V usage is TRBV5-4 and J usage is TRBJ1-1; 11 nucleotides align to TRBD1. The CDR3 length is 15 residues. With 1 base clipped from V and 4 bases from J, the junction kept 3 bases outside the gene matches. The germline gives CDR1 SGHNT, CDR2 YYREEE (reference sequence). The DNA for the CDR3 is TGTGCCAGCAGCTTGTATGGGACAGGGGGCACTGAAGCTTTCTTT. The encoded protein is CASSLYGTGGTEAFF.

The chain couples TRBV12-3 or TRBV12-4 to TRBJ1-2; D possibly corresponds to TRBD1 (5 bases). V was cut by 4 bases and J by 6 bases, with 9 bases left in between. The CDR3 consists of 12 residues. Here the CDR3 reads CASSSQGNGYTF. The CDR3 DNA follows: TGTGCCAGCAGTTCCCAGGGAAATGGCTACACCTTC.

This clone showed up just once. The chain couples TRBV10-1 to TRBJ1-1, with D hard to call. This CDR3 contains 13 residues. V lost 2 bases and J lost 3, with 7 bases in between. The germline gives CDR1 WNHNN, CDR2 SYGVQD (reference sequence). This chain's CDR3 is CASSERPDTEAFF. CDR3 coding DNA: TGCGCCAGCAGTGAGAGGCCGGACACTGAAGCTTTCTTT.

The CDR3 bases are TGTGCCAGCAGTTATTCTCTCGGTAGCTCATCCACAGATACGCAGTATTTT. Translation gives CASSYSLGSSSTDTQYF. This chain links TRBV27 with TRBJ2-3; D is unclear. The CDR3 runs 17 residues. Trimming cost V 4 bases and J 2 bases, with 19 bases left between them. Germline assignment: CDR1 MNHEY and CDR2 SMNVEV (reference sequence).

The rearrangement joins TRBV27 to TRBJ1-1, with a possible D match to TRBD1 (6 bases). CDR1 and CDR2 from the germline V gene are MNHEY and SMNVEV (reference sequence). The CDR3 extends over 15 amino acids. Between the trimmed V and J ends, which lost 1 base and 1 base, there was a span of 10 bases. The CDR3 sequence: CASSLFARGNTEAFF. For the CDR3, the DNA is TGTGCCAGCAGTTTATTTGCCAGGGGGAACACTGAAGCTTTCTTT.

This chain connects TRBV6-2 or TRBV6-3 to TRBJ1-1; D remains ambiguous. CDR3 length equals 15 residues. V was cut by 6 bases and J by 5 bases, with 19 bases left in between. Germline lookup yields CDR1 MNHEY and CDR2 SVGEGT. This chain's CDR3 is CASSQTGSRFTEAFF. CDR3 bases: TGTGCCAGCAGCCAAACCGGGTCTCGTTTTACTGAAGCTTTCTTT.

CDR3 sequence reads: CASSFLGADNQPQHF. The CDR3 DNA reads as TGCGCCAGCAGCTTTCTCGGGGCCGACAATCAGCCCCAGCATTTT. V usage is TRBV5-1 and J usage is TRBJ1-5; weak D call: TRBD1 (5 bases). The CDR3 loop spans 15 amino acids. Germline CDR1 SGHRS, CDR2 YFSETQ. Trimming left V 2 bases short and J 3 bases short, with 12 bases between.

Of note for this clone: One end of the junction is discordant with germline, which a read error may explain. V and J are TRBV7-9 and TRBJ1-4; perhaps TRBD1 as D (5 bases). In germline, CDR1 is SEHNR, CDR2 FQNEAQ (reference sequence). The CDR3 is 15 amino acids. The CDR3 DNA is TGTGCCACCAGCTGGGGGGATACAACTAATGAAAAACTGTTTTTT. It yields the protein CATSWGDTTNEKLFF.

The CDR3 DNA is TGTGCCAGCAGTGCCTGGACAGGGAGGAATTCACCCCTCCACTTT. Protein product: CASSAWTGRNSPLHF. The chain has TRBV2 and TRBJ1-6, with 8 nucleotides matching TRBD1. V shed 4 bases and J 7 bases; nucleotides not matched to a gene: 6. The CDR3 length is 15 residues. Germline V gene data show CDR1 as SNHLY and CDR2 as FYNNEI.

The chain carries TRBV6-4 and TRBJ2-3, with 9 nucleotides matching TRBD1. Germline CDR1 MRHNA, CDR2 SNTAGT. The J segment lost 2 bases and the V segment lost 2 bases, leaving 2 bases of the junction unmatched. The CDR3 runs 15 residues. The CDR3: CASSDGTGHTDTQYF. The CDR3 region has the DNA TGTGCCAGCAGTGACGGGACAGGGCACACAGATACGCAGTATTTT.

The rearrangement uses TRBV4-1 and TRBJ1-4; D gene ambiguous. CDR3 size: 13 residues. Germline V gene sequence: CDR1 MGHRA, CDR2 YSYEKL. Trimming removed 5 bases at V and 7 bases at J, with 11 bases between. For the CDR3, the DNA is TGCGCCAGCAGCTACAAAGAGGGTGAAAAACTGTTTTTT. Translating gives CASSYKEGEKLFF.

This clone was seen just once. The J gene is TRBJ1-4, the V gene TRBV7-9, with a possible D match to TRBD1 (6 bases). V was pared by 5 bases and J by 7 bases, with 23 bases between. The CDR3 extends over 17 amino acids. The germline V gene has CDR1 SEHNR and CDR2 FQNEAQ (reference sequence). CDR3 sequence reads: CASSPRRGSESGEKLFF. The CDR3 DNA follows: TGTGCCAGCAGCCCCCGGAGGGGGTCGGAGAGCGGTGAAAAACTGTTTTTT. Together with reference TRBV7-9 and TRBJ1-4, the CDR3 gives the full variable domain: DTGVSQNPRHKITKRGQNVTFRCDPISEHNRLYWYRQTLGQGPEFLTYFQNEAQLEKSRLLSDRFSAERPKGSFSTLEIQRTEQGDSAMYLCASSPRRGSESGEKLFFGSGTQLSVL.

The CDR3 loop is CASSLSGTGAARGEKLFF. In DNA form, the CDR3 reads TGTGCCAGCAGTTTATCCGGGACAGGGGCCGCACGTGGGGAAAAACTGTTTTTT. The chain links TRBV28 to TRBJ1-4; 10 positions agree with TRBD1. The germline V gene has CDR1 MDHEN and CDR2 SYDVKM. This CDR3 has 18 residues. V shed 1 base and J 8 bases; nucleotides not matched to a gene: 13.

This rearrangement joins TRBV5-4 to TRBJ2-4; D is undetermined. Germline CDR1 reads SGHNT; CDR2 reads YYREEE (reference sequence). With 1 base removed from V and 7 bases from J, the gap between germline ends came to 9 bases. The CDR3 is 13 amino acids. The DNA for the CDR3 is TGTGCCAGCAGCTTGAAACGGGTCAACATTCAGTACTTC. Its translation is CASSLKRVNIQYF. The full variable domain, rest sourced from reference TRBV5-4 and TRBJ2-4, is ETGVTQSPTHLIKTRGQQVTLRCSSQSGHNTVSWYQQALGQGPQFIFQYYREEENGRGNFPPRFSGLQFPNYSSELNVNALELDDSALYLCASSLKRVNIQYFGAGTRLSVL.